The 19 T cell receptor beta chains in this list originate from one sample, sequenced in a study of shared clonotypes between healthy human individuals. This table comes from immunoSEQ multiplex PCR, and its TCRdb copy is limited to in-frame clones, with some not included. The sample yields about 1.1 million clones, around 82% seen once. What was sequenced was memory CD4+ T cells from PBMCs. Subset denoted: CD45RA-negative fraction. These receptors came from a man aged 18 to 30 in good health. Some clones in this sample may be carry-over from other donors' samples.

CDR3 sequence reads: CASSENAEAFF. DNA of the CDR3: TGTGCCAGCAGTGAAAACGCTGAAGCTTTCTTT. The chain joins TRBV2 to TRBJ1-1, with unresolved D. The germline CDR1 and CDR2 sequences are SNHLY and FYNNEI. The length of the CDR3 is 11 residues. V lost 2 bases, J lost 6 bases, and 4 bases lay in between.

This sequence joins TRBV25-1 and TRBJ1-4; D may be TRBD1 (5 bases). The length of the CDR3 is 13 residues. V shed 4 bases and J shed 8 bases, with 11 bases lying between them. Germline values: CDR1 MGHDK, CDR2 SYGVNS. The CDR3 coding sequence is TGTGCCAGCAGTGTCACGGGGGGGGAAAAACTGTTTTTT. It codes for CASSVTGGEKLFF.

The chain uses TRBV27 and TRBJ2-3; 10 bases are a match to TRBD2. The CDR3 spans 17 residues. Losses at the gene ends were 6 bases for V and 0 bases for J; bases not matched to a gene: 9. The germline V gene encodes CDR1 MNHEY and CDR2 SMNVEV (reference sequence). The CDR3 sequence is CASSRKLAGYSTDTQYF. For the CDR3, the DNA is TGTGCCAGCAGCCGGAAACTAGCGGGGTATAGCACAGATACGCAGTATTTT.

The V gene is TRBV7-2, the J gene TRBJ2-3, with D possibly matching TRBD1 (5 bases). Trimming took 2 bases from V and 5 from J, leaving 14 bases between them. The CDR3 consists of 15 residues. Per the germline V gene, CDR1 is SGHTA and CDR2 is FQGNSA. This chain's CDR3 is CASSLSSGFGDTQYF. The CDR3 nucleotides read TGTGCCAGCAGCTTAAGTTCAGGGTTTGGAGATACGCAGTATTTT. Based on the CDR3 plus reference TRBV7-2 and TRBJ2-3, the full variable domain is GAGVSQSPSNKVTEKGKDVELRCDPISGHTALYWYRQSLGQGLEFLIYFQGNSAPDKSGLPSDRFSAERTGGSVSTLTIQRTQQEDSAVYLCASSLSSGFGDTQYFGPGTRLTVL.

J is TRBJ2-7 and V is TRBV11-3; D is unresolved. The V gene's germline CDR1 is SGHNT and CDR2 YENEEA. The CDR3 runs 12 residues. V gave up 1 base and J gave up 10 bases, with 11 bases separating them. In nucleotides, the CDR3 is TGTGCCAGCAGCTTAGGAGGCCAGGTCCAGTACTTC. Residues: CASSLGGQVQYF.

The rearrangement uses TRBV2 and TRBJ2-4; D might be TRBD1 (5 bases). This CDR3 is 11 amino acids long. The germline gives CDR1 SNHLY, CDR2 FYNNEI. The germline V and J ends were trimmed by 6 bases and 8 bases, with 8 bases remaining between them. For the CDR3, the DNA is TGTGCCAGCAGGCAGGGTTACATTCAGTACTTC. This encodes CASRQGYIQYF.

The gene calls are TRBV25-1 and TRBJ2-5, with D possibly matching TRBD2 (6 bases). CDR1 is MGHDK and CDR2 is SYGVNS in the germline V gene. The CDR3 totals 12 residues. V was cut by 8 bases and J by 5 bases, with 12 bases left in between. This CDR3 reads CASAGLGETQYF. The CDR3 nucleotides read TGTGCCAGCGCGGGGCTCGGGGAGACCCAGTACTTC.

This chain links TRBV6-5 with TRBJ1-1, with 8 bases matching TRBD1. Germline V lookup: CDR1 MNHEY, CDR2 SVGAGI. V gave up 0 bases and J gave up 8 bases; unmatched junction bases: 8. The CDR3 length is 15 residues. The CDR3 region has the DNA TGTGCCAGCAGTTACTCGATCGGACAGGGCCGGGAAGCTTTCTTT. Amino acid sequence: CASSYSIGQGREAFF.

This chain uses TRBV7-2 with TRBJ2-7; a possible D gene is TRBD1 (6 bases). V lost 5 bases, J lost 0 bases, and 14 bases lay in between. Germline CDR1 SGHTA, CDR2 FQGNSA. The CDR3 runs to 15 residues. CDR3 DNA: TGTGCCAGCAGCCGCCTCCGGGACAACTCCTACGAGCAGTACTTC. The encoded protein is CASSRLRDNSYEQYF.

This chain links TRBV7-9 with TRBJ1-3, with 7 positions matching TRBD1. With V trimmed by 5 bases and J by 2 bases, 3 bases remained unmatched. CDR1 and CDR2 from the germline V gene are SEHNR and FQNEAQ (reference sequence). The CDR3 loop spans 14 amino acids. Written as DNA, the CDR3 is TGTGCCAGCAGCCAAGACAGGGCTGGAAACACCATATATTTT. Translating it yields CASSQDRAGNTIYF.

The rearrangement links TRBV18 to TRBJ2-3; D is undetermined. Trimming shortened V by 4 bases and J by 0 bases, and 11 bases separated the two germline ends. Per germline, CDR1 KGHSH and CDR2 LQKENI. This CDR3 is 15 amino acids long. CDR3 protein: CASSRLGISTDTQYF. DNA for the CDR3: TGTGCCAGCTCACGTCTAGGGATTAGCACAGATACGCAGTATTTT.

V is TRBV28 and J is TRBJ1-2; D unclear. The CDR3 runs 13 residues. From germline, CDR1 is MDHEN and CDR2 SYDVKM. Deletions cut 5 bases from V and 8 bases from J, with 15 bases between. CDR3 protein: CASSPRRRGGYTF. CDR3 nucleotides: TGTGCCAGCAGTCCTCGCCGGCGCGGGGGCTACACCTTC.

This chain uses TRBV6-6 with TRBJ1-6; 8 bases align to TRBD1. V lost 2 bases to trimming and J lost 10 bases; unmatched junction nucleotides: 7. Per germline, CDR1 MNHNY and CDR2 SVGAGI (reference sequence). The CDR3 is 15 amino acids. CDR3 residues: CASSYADRGRSPLHF. CDR3 sequence (DNA): TGTGCCAGCAGTTACGCAGACAGGGGAAGGTCACCCCTCCACTTT.

The chain carries TRBV28 and TRBJ2-7; D possibly corresponds to TRBD2 (5 bases). Germline assignment: CDR1 MDHEN and CDR2 SYDVKM. V was shortened by 1 base and J by 3 bases, with 16 bases between the two germline ends. This CDR3 is built from 16 residues. The CDR3 DNA reads as TGTGCCAGCAGTTTATTAGAAGCTAGCTCCAGCTACGAGCAGTACTTC. It codes for CASSLLEASSSYEQYF. Drawing the rest from reference TRBV28 and TRBJ2-7, the complete variable domain is DVKVTQSSRYLVKRTGEKVFLECVQDMDHENMFWYRQDPGLGLRLIYFSYDVKMKEKGDIPEGYSVSREKKERFSLILESASTNQTSMYLCASSLLEASSSYEQYFGPGTRLTVT.

In this sample, this clone turned up once. The chain carries TRBV6-6 and TRBJ1-3; D perhaps matches TRBD1 (5 bases). Between the trimmed V and J ends, which lost 2 bases and 3 bases, there was a span of 14 bases. CDR1 and CDR2 (germline): MNHNY, SVGAGI (reference sequence). CDR3 length: 16 residues. The CDR3 sequence is CASSYAGELFGNTIYF. The CDR3 DNA reads as TGTGCCAGCAGTTACGCGGGGGAATTGTTTGGAAACACCATATATTTT.

This chain links TRBV27 with TRBJ2-5, with 7 positions matching TRBD1. Germline V gives CDR1 MNHEY, CDR2 SMNVEV (reference sequence). The junction had 12 bases not matched to a gene; V was cut back by 6 bases and J by 5 bases. The CDR3 totals 15 residues. Here the CDR3 DNA reads TGTGCCAGCAGGCAACAATTCAGGGGGACGGAGACCCAGTACTTC. Amino acid sequence: CASRQQFRGTETQYF.

The V call is TRBV5-4, the J call TRBJ1-1; D call uncertain. The CDR3 is made up of 13 amino acids. V shed 6 bases and J shed 4 bases, with 13 bases lying between them. Looked up from germline, CDR1 is SGHNT and CDR2 is YYREEE (reference sequence). As DNA, the CDR3 is TGTGCCAGCACCCGGTACCGCGGCACTGAAGCTTTCTTT. Amino acids: CASTRYRGTEAFF.

The chain couples TRBV5-4 to TRBJ1-2, with D unclear. CDR3 length equals 14 residues. The V and J ends lost 0 bases and 4 bases respectively, with 10 bases between them. Per the germline V gene, CDR1 is SGHNT and CDR2 is YYREEE (reference sequence). Written as DNA, the CDR3 is TGTGCCAGCAGCTTGGTCCCGAACTCCTATGGCTACACCTTC. Protein sequence: CASSLVPNSYGYTF.

The chain joins TRBV7-2 to TRBJ2-2; D is uncertain. CDR3 length: 13 amino acids. Germline lookup yields CDR1 SGHTA and CDR2 FQGNSA. The V end was cut by 6 bases, the J end by 2 bases, with 7 bases between. CDR3 residues: CASRALNTGELFF. Written as DNA, the CDR3 is TGTGCCAGCAGAGCCCTTAACACCGGGGAGCTGTTTTTT.